These T cell receptor beta chains were read from a single sample in a study of blood T cell repertoires in COVID-19. The table came from immunoSEQ multiplex PCR; TCRdb's copy has only in-frame clones and leaves some out. The sample lists about 140,000 clones; nearly 90% were seen once. Sequencing input: peripheral blood. Every receptor here comes from a man between 70 and 80 years old with acute or convalescent COVID-19. The CDR3 runs from the conserved cysteine through the conserved F or W. The D gene is left open where the match is weak. Some rows have no size entry. The others give once, few or many, or a class for an expanded clone.

v_gene	abundance	j_gene	d_gene	CDR3nt	CDR3aa
TRBV5-1	-	TRBJ2-7	TRBD2	TGCGCCAGCAGCTTGGCGGGAGGGCCATACGAGCAGTACTTC	CASSLAGGPYEQYF
TRBV30	-	TRBJ1-5	-	TGTGCCTGGAGTCCACAGGTTGTCTATCAGCCCCAGCATTTT	CAWSPQVVYQPQHF
TRBV5-1	few	TRBJ2-7	TRBD2	TGCGCCAGCAGCCCTAGGACTAGCGGGTCTTCCTACGAGCAGTACTTC	CASSPRTSGSSYEQYF
TRBV9	-	TRBJ2-3	TRBD2	TGTGCCAGCAGCGTACATCTAGCGGGGGTCCCAGATACGCAGTATTTT	CASSVHLAGVPDTQYF
TRBV5-1	-	TRBJ1-3	-	TGCGCCAGCAGCTTGGCCACTAGCAGACTCCGGACTGGAAACACCATATATTTT	CASSLATSRLRTGNTIYF
TRBV7-2	-	TRBJ2-1	TRBD2	TGTGCCAGCAGCGCGGACTTGGGGGGGGAGCAGTTCTTC	CASSADLGGEQFF
TRBV4-2	-	TRBJ1-3	-	TGTGCCAGCAGCCCCAACTCCGGGGGGGGAAACACCATATATTTT	CASSPNSGGGNTIYF
TRBV5-5	-	TRBJ1-2	-	TGTGCCAGCAGCTCCACGGCCAGGGGTTTATATGGCTACACCTTC	CASSSTARGLYGYTF
TRBV6-1	-	TRBJ1-1	-	TGTGCCAGCAGTGAAACGGGGTTGGGCACTGAAGCTTTCTTT	CASSETGLGTEAFF
TRBV28	once	TRBJ1-4	-	TGTGCCATCGAAGATCGGGGGGCTGATGAAAAACTGTTTTTT	CAIEDRGADEKLFF
TRBV28	-	TRBJ2-5	-	TGTGCCAGCAGTTCCCCCCAAGACATCTCGGAGACCCAGTACTTC	CASSSPQDISETQYF
TRBV27	-	TRBJ2-7	-	TGTGCCAGCAGACCCTCACCGACAGGTTCCATTAAAGAATACGAGCAGTACTTC	CASRPSPTGSIKEYEQYF
TRBV2	-	TRBJ1-5	-	TGTGCCAGCACCCAAGGGGGTCAGCCCCAGCATTTT	CASTQGGQPQHF
TRBV5-1	-	TRBJ2-5	TRBD1	TGCGCCAGCAGCTTGGGGGACAGGGTAGATGAGACCCAGTACTTC	CASSLGDRVDETQYF
TRBV29-1	-	TRBJ1-5	TRBD1	TGCAGCGTCTCCCTAGGGGGCGGCGATCAGCCCCAGCATTTT	CSVSLGGGDQPQHF
TRBV27	-	TRBJ2-3	-	TGTGCCAGCTCCAGACTTCTAAGCACAGATACGCAGTATTTT	CASSRLLSTDTQYF
TRBV28	-	TRBJ1-6	TRBD1	TGTGCCAGCAGGGAGACAGGGGGGACCTATAATTCACCCCTCCACTTT	CASRETGGTYNSPLHF
TRBV4-1	-	TRBJ2-5	-	TGCGCCAGCAGCCAAGATCTAGGGGCCACCCTCGGTCAAGAGACCCAGTACTTC	CASSQDLGATLGQETQYF
TRBV5-4	-	TRBJ2-7	-	TGTGCCAGCAGCGTGGACCAGGGCTCCTACGAGCAGTACTTC	CASSVDQGSYEQYF
TRBV28	-	TRBJ1-5	TRBD1	TGTGCCAGCAGCAAGACCGCAACCGGGACAGCTAATCAGCCCCAGCATTTT	CASSKTATGTANQPQHF
TRBV3-1/TRBV3-2	-	TRBJ2-1	TRBD2	TGTGCCAGCAGCCAACGGACTAGAGGGAATGAGCAGTTCTTC	CASSQRTRGNEQFF
TRBV12-5	-	TRBJ1-1	TRBD1	TGTGCTAGTGGTCGACCCCCCGGGACAGGTAAAGGGGGGACTGAAGCTTTCTTT	CASGRPPGTGKGGTEAFF
TRBV27	-	TRBJ2-5	-	TGTGCCAGCAGTACGGGGGAGACCCAGTACTTC	CASSTGETQYF
TRBV29-1	once	TRBJ2-5	-	TGCAGCGTTTTTCAGTCTCAAGAGACCCAGTACTTC	CSVFQSQETQYF
TRBV11-2	-	TRBJ1-2	-	TGTGCCAGCAGCCCCGAAGGGGCTAACTATGGCTACACCTTC	CASSPEGANYGYTF
TRBV27	-	TRBJ1-1	-	TGTGCCAGCAGTTCACTAGATCAGAGGAAAGCTTTCTTT	CASSSLDQRKAFF